This entry lists 30 T cell receptor beta chains sequenced from one sample in a study of T cells after yellow fever vaccination. TCRdb re-derived calls from the 5' RACE reads in MiXCR, one entry per CDR3 protein. The sample records about 68,000 distinct CDR3 sequences, approximately 7% being singletons. Sequences were derived from CD8+ T cells sorted from PBMCs, sampled around 45 days after the first yellow fever vaccination. The receptors stem from a man aged 18 to 30 who received the YFV17D yellow fever vaccine.

This clonotype appeared many times. The chain couples TRBV6-2 or TRBV6-3 to TRBJ2-2, with D hard to call. CDR3 length equals 12 residues. Per the germline V gene, CDR1 is MNHEY and CDR2 is SVGEGT. V was shortened by 6 bases and J by 6 bases, with 8 bases between the two germline ends. For the CDR3, the DNA is TGTGCCAGCAGCTACAGTCCCGGGGAGCTGTTTTTT. Protein product: CASSYSPGELFF.

This clonotype was picked up one time. This may arise from a read error, as a much more abundant clone is one base away. This rearrangement joins TRBV7-9 to TRBJ2-2; D uncertain. This CDR3 spans 15 amino acids. CDR1 SEHNR and CDR2 FQNEAQ come from the germline V gene (reference sequence). V gave up 6 bases and J gave up 0 bases, with 11 bases separating them. CDR3 bases: TGTGCCAGCAGTCAGTTATACGCGAACACCGGGGAGCTGTTTTTT. It encodes CASSQLYANTGELFF. Combining the CDR3 with reference TRBV7-9 and TRBJ2-2 gives the whole variable domain DTGVSQNPRHKITKRGQNVTFRCDPISEHNRLYWYRQTLGQGPEFLTYFQNEAQLEKSRLLSDRFSAERPKGSFSTLEIQRTEQGDSAMYLCASSQLYANTGELFFGEGSRLTVL.

This clonotype was counted ten times or more. The gene calls are TRBV4-1 and TRBJ1-1; unclear D gene. CDR1 is MGHRA and CDR2 is YSYEKL in the germline V gene. This CDR3 contains 15 residues. The V and J ends lost 0 bases and 1 base respectively, with 9 bases between them. CDR3: CASSQDPRENTEAFF. DNA for the CDR3: TGCGCCAGCAGCCAAGACCCGAGGGAGAACACTGAAGCTTTCTTT.

This clonotype has ten or more counts. This chain links TRBV12-3 or TRBV12-4 with TRBJ1-5; no clear D gene. The CDR3 is 14 residues long. V was trimmed by 7 bases and J by 0 bases, leaving 10 bases between them. In nucleotides, the CDR3 is TGTGCCAGCAAAGTTGTCTATAGCAATCAGCCCCAGCATTTT. Translated: CASKVVYSNQPQHF.

This clonotype has more than one count but fewer than ten. The chain is built from TRBV11-1 and TRBJ2-1; TRBD2 aligns across 14 bases. This CDR3 spans 18 amino acids. CDR1 is SGHAT, CDR2 FQDESV, per germline (reference sequence). Germline trimming cut 4 bases from V and 2 bases from J; bases unmatched to any gene: 7. The CDR3 DNA reads as TGTGCCAGCAGCTGGACTAGCGGGGGGCCCGTGGCCTACAATGAGCAGTTCTTC. It specifies CASSWTSGGPVAYNEQFF.

This clonotype has at least ten counts. The chain joins TRBV6-2 or TRBV6-3 to TRBJ2-7, with D possibly being TRBD2 (6 bases). The CDR3 consists of 14 residues. Per the germline V gene, CDR1 is MNHEY and CDR2 is SVGEGT. Trimming left V 5 bases short and J 2 bases short, with 13 bases between. CDR3 DNA: TGTGCCAGCAGTCCCGTGGGAGGCGCCTACGAGCAGTACTTC. This translates into CASSPVGGAYEQYF.

A few counts support this clonotype. The chain carries TRBV5-4 and TRBJ2-1, with D possibly TRBD1 on 5 matching bases. Germline-derived CDR1 and CDR2 are SGHNT and YYREEE (reference sequence). The ends were cut back, 2 bases at V and 4 bases at J, with 10 bases in the middle. This CDR3 comprises 14 residues. In DNA form, the CDR3 reads TGTGCCAGCAGCTTCGGACAAGTATACAATGAGCAGTTCTTC. Translating it yields CASSFGQVYNEQFF. The full variable domain, in which reference TRBV5-4 and TRBJ2-1 provide the parts outside the CDR3, is ETGVTQSPTHLIKTRGQQVTLRCSSQSGHNTVSWYQQALGQGPQFIFQYYREEENGRGNFPPRFSGLQFPNYSSELNVNALELDDSALYLCASSFGQVYNEQFFGPGTRLTVL.

As to this clonotype: This may stem from a read error, because a much larger clone lies one nucleotide away. V is TRBV5-1 and J is TRBJ2-5; 7 bases are shared with TRBD2. The CDR3 consists of 13 residues. Germline loops: CDR1 SGHRS, CDR2 YFSETQ. The ends lost 9 bases at V and 5 bases at J; junction bases unmatched: 10. CDR3 sequence reads: CATSSAGDETQYF. The CDR3 DNA follows: TGCGCCACCTCTTCCGCGGGGGATGAGACCCAGTACTTC.

The chain recombines TRBV11-2 with TRBJ2-5; 10 nucleotides align to TRBD2. Germline V CDR1 and CDR2: SGHAT, FQNNGV. The CDR3 covers 17 residues. V lost 4 bases and J lost 1; bases outside the gene matches: 9. CDR3 nucleotide sequence: TGTGCCAGCAGCTCTTCCACTAGCGGGGCGTTCCAAGAGACCCAGTACTTC. It is translated as CASSSSTSGAFQETQYF.

This clonotype was seen many times. This chain joins TRBV7-2 and TRBJ2-5; TRBD2 matches at 7 bases. The CDR3 has 15 amino acids. CDR1 SGHTA and CDR2 FQGNSA come from the germline V gene. V trimming: 2 bases; J trimming: 2 bases; junction bases outside the gene matches: 5. Here the CDR3 DNA reads TGTGCCAGCAGCTTAAGTAGCGGGCCTCAAGAGACCCAGTACTTC. This sequence encodes CASSLSSGPQETQYF.

This clonotype has at least ten counts. J is TRBJ2-5 and V is TRBV28; D is unclear. The V end was cut by 6 bases, the J end by 4 bases, with 15 bases between. Germline assignment: CDR1 MDHEN and CDR2 SYDVKM. This CDR3 comprises 14 residues. The CDR3 nucleotides are TGTGCCAGCAGCTTTGCAACGGCATTAGAGACCCAGTACTTC. Its protein is CASSFATALETQYF.

This clonotype appeared a few times. This CDR3 is CASRRDRVSNQPQHF. The CDR3 region has the DNA TGTGCCAGCAGAAGGGACAGGGTGAGCAATCAGCCCCAGCATTTT. This chain links TRBV27 with TRBJ1-5; 9 bases map to TRBD1. CDR1 and CDR2 (germline): MNHEY, SMNVEV (reference sequence). V shed 6 bases, J shed 1 base, and the junction held 4 bases outside the gene matches. CDR3 length: 15 residues.

In its sample, this clonotype was seen many times. This chain links TRBV5-1 with TRBJ1-1; D might be TRBD1 (6 bases). This CDR3 contains 14 residues. CDR1 SGHRS and CDR2 YFSETQ come from the germline V gene. Trimming left V 0 bases short and J 11 bases short, with 17 bases between. DNA for the CDR3: TGCGCCAGCAGCTTGGTAAGCGACACCCAGGGGGCTTTCTTT. Its translation is CASSLVSDTQGAFF.

V and J are TRBV13 and TRBJ2-7, with D perhaps matching TRBD2 (5 bases). CDR1 PRHDT and CDR2 FYEKMQ come from the germline V gene (reference sequence). V was pared by 0 bases and J by 7 bases, with 10 bases between. The CDR3 is 13 residues long. CDR3 nucleotide sequence: TGTGCCAGCAGCTTAGGTGAGGGAAGGGAGCAGTACGTC. It specifies CASSLGEGREQYV.

This clonotype was found many times. The chain has TRBV11-2 and TRBJ2-2; unclear D gene. With 5 bases removed from V and 6 bases from J, the gap between germline ends came to 4 bases. The CDR3 contains 11 residues. CDR1 is SGHAT and CDR2 is FQNNGV in the germline V gene. The CDR3 DNA follows: TGTGCCAGCAGCCCTCCCGGGGAGCTGTTTTTT. Protein: CASSPPGELFF.

This clonotype was picked up a small number of times. The chain uses TRBV23-1 and TRBJ2-5; no reliable D call. TRBV23-1 is marked as an open reading frame, function uncertain. The CDR3 is made up of 11 amino acids. V lost 9 bases, J lost 3 bases, and 8 bases lay in between. CDR3 DNA: TGCGCCAGGGACGGTAAAGAGACCCAGTACTTC. Amino acid sequence: CARDGKETQYF.

This clonotype has at least ten counts. V gene TRBV6-5 combines with J gene TRBJ2-7; unclear D gene. CDR1 and CDR2 from the germline V gene are MNHEY and SVGAGI. Trimming removed 2 bases from V and 3 bases from J, with 8 bases in between. The length of the CDR3 is 13 residues. In DNA, the CDR3 is TGTGCCAGCAGTTACGCGGCGGTCTACGAGCAGTACTTC. Its protein product is CASSYAAVYEQYF.

This clonotype was seen repeatedly, ten times or more. J is TRBJ2-3 and V is TRBV7-3, with 10 bases lining up with TRBD2. Losses at the gene ends were 5 bases for V and 7 bases for J; bases not matched to a gene: 9. CDR3 length: 15 residues. The V gene's germline CDR1 is SGHTA and CDR2 FQGTGA. CDR3 in amino acids: CASSELAGFRNTQYF. The CDR3 nucleotides read TGTGCCAGCAGCGAACTAGCGGGGTTTCGAAATACGCAGTATTTT.

The V and J genes are TRBV6-5 and TRBJ2-1, with 7 nucleotides matching TRBD2. V gave up 2 bases and J gave up 6 bases; unmatched junction bases: 1. The CDR3 totals 13 residues. Germline V gives CDR1 MNHEY, CDR2 SVGAGI. In nucleotides, the CDR3 is TGTGCCAGCAGTTACGGCGGGGGCAATGAGCAGTTCTTC. It is translated as CASSYGGGNEQFF.

This clonotype was recorded at least ten times. The rearrangement links TRBV15 to TRBJ1-5, with D uncertain. V was pared by 0 bases and J by 0 bases, with 6 bases between. Germline V gene data show CDR1 as LNHNV and CDR2 as YYDKDF (reference sequence). This CDR3 contains 15 residues. DNA for the CDR3: TGTGCCACCAGCAGAGAAGGGTTTAGCAATCAGCCCCAGCATTTT. It specifies CATSREGFSNQPQHF.

This clonotype has more than one count but fewer than ten. The chain carries TRBV9 and TRBJ2-3; 7 bases line up with TRBD2. The CDR3 is made up of 17 amino acids. Germline V gene lookup returns CDR1 SGDLS and CDR2 YYNGEE. After removal of 3 bases from V and 6 bases from J, the junction contained 16 bases not matched to a gene. The CDR3 loop is CASSERGLTSQRDTQYF. The CDR3 nucleotides read TGTGCCAGCAGCGAAAGGGGCCTGACTAGCCAGCGGGATACGCAGTATTTT. Variable domain in full (rest from reference TRBV9 and TRBJ2-3): DSGVTQTPKHLITATGQRVTLRCSPRSGDLSVYWYQQSLDQGLQFLIQYYNGEERAKGNILERFSAQQFPDLHSELNLSSLELGDSALYFCASSERGLTSQRDTQYFGPGTRLTVL.

This clonotype was observed at least ten times. This sequence joins TRBV10-3 and TRBJ2-3; TRBD2 is a possible D gene (7 bases). Trimming cost V 4 bases and J 2 bases, with 10 bases left between them. The length of the CDR3 is 14 residues. Germline V gene sequence: CDR1 ENHRY, CDR2 SYGVKD. CDR3 loop: CAISAGGPTDTQYF. The CDR3 DNA reads as TGTGCCATCAGTGCGGGGGGCCCCACAGATACGCAGTATTTT.

The chain is built from TRBV3-1 and TRBJ2-2; the D is unclear. The CDR3 sequence is 15 residues long. The V end was cut by 1 base, the J end by 4 bases, with 10 bases between. The germline gives CDR1 LGHDT, CDR2 YNNKEL (reference sequence). The CDR3 DNA sequence: TGTGCCAGCAGCCAAGGAATGGAACGCACCGGGGAGCTGTTTTTT. It yields the protein CASSQGMERTGELFF. Combining the CDR3 with reference TRBV3-1 and TRBJ2-2 gives the whole variable domain DTAVSQTPKYLVTQMGNDKSIKCEQNLGHDTMYWYKQDSKKFLKIMFSYNNKELIINETVPNRFSPKSPDKAHLNLHINSLELGDSAVYFCASSQGMERTGELFFGEGSRLTVL.

This clonotype was seen at least ten times. This chain links TRBV7-3 with TRBJ1-1; maybe TRBD1 (5 bases). Germline V gene data show CDR1 as SGHTA and CDR2 as FQGTGA. V lost 4 bases and J lost 4, with 10 bases in between. CDR3 length: 13 residues. The CDR3 is CASSSLGGTEAFF. CDR3 in DNA: TGTGCCAGCAGCTCTCTTGGGGGCACTGAAGCTTTCTTT. Full variable domain (missing parts from reference TRBV7-3 and TRBJ1-1): GAGVSQTPSNKVTEKGKYVELRCDPISGHTALYWYRQSLGQGPEFLIYFQGTGAADDSGLPNDRFFAVRPEGSVSTLKIQRTERGDSAVYLCASSSLGGTEAFFGQGTRLTVV.

This clonotype was seen repeatedly, ten times or more. This chain links TRBV6-1 with TRBJ1-6; perhaps TRBD1 as D (6 bases). Germline V gives CDR1 MNHNS, CDR2 SASEGT. V was cut by 6 bases and J by 0 bases, with 9 bases left in between. The length of the CDR3 is 15 residues. CDR3 nucleotides: TGTGCCAGCAGAACAGGGTTCTCCTATAATTCACCCCTCCACTTT. Translated, it gives CASRTGFSYNSPLHF.

This clonotype turned up a few times. The rearrangement joins TRBV27 to TRBJ2-2; TRBD1 or TRBD2 may be the D gene (5 bases each). CDR1 and CDR2 from the germline V gene are MNHEY and SMNVEV (reference sequence). Trimming pared 10 bases from V and 7 bases from J, leaving 10 bases between. This CDR3 region has 11 residues. CDR3 in amino acids: CATSGSGELFF. Here the CDR3 DNA reads TGTGCCACCTCAGGGAGCGGGGAGCTGTTTTTT.

This clonotype was detected ten times or more. J is TRBJ2-7 and V is TRBV10-2, with a possible D match to TRBD2 (7 bases). V dropped 6 bases and J dropped 6 bases, with 18 bases sitting between them. The CDR3 extends over 14 amino acids. Germline V gene lookup returns CDR1 WSHSY and CDR2 SAAADI. In DNA, the CDR3 is TGCGCCAGCAGCCCGCGGGGGCCCCTTCTCGAGCAGTACTTC. This encodes CASSPRGPLLEQYF.

This clonotype was counted at least ten times. The J gene is TRBJ2-5, the V gene TRBV9; D possibly corresponds to TRBD2 (7 bases). From germline, CDR1 is SGDLS and CDR2 YYNGEE. The CDR3 is 13 residues long. V was cut by 0 bases and J by 5 bases, with 8 bases left in between. The CDR3: CASSVGGGETQYF. The DNA for the CDR3 is TGTGCCAGCAGCGTAGGGGGGGGCGAGACCCAGTACTTC.

In its sample, this clonotype was seen many times. The CDR3 DNA is TGTGCCAGCAGTTTAGGGGTAGCGAACTATGGCTACACCTTC. This translates into CASSLGVANYGYTF. The chain employs TRBV12-3 or TRBV12-4 and TRBJ1-2; D is undetermined. The CDR3 runs to 14 residues. Trimming stripped 1 base from V and 2 bases from J, with 8 bases between.

In this sample, this clonotype turned up many times. This rearrangement joins TRBV19 to TRBJ1-1, with 10 bases aligning to TRBD1. With V trimmed by 7 bases and J by 3 bases, 14 bases remained unmatched. The CDR3 length is 17 residues. Germline V gene sequence: CDR1 LNHDA, CDR2 SQIVND (reference sequence). The DNA for the CDR3 is TGTGCCAGTAATTCCTATGACAGGGGGCAAGAGGACACTGAAGCTTTCTTT. Residues: CASNSYDRGQEDTEAFF.